This TCR beta chain was sequenced for a study of blood T cell repertoires in COVID-19. This table comes from immunoSEQ multiplex PCR, and its TCRdb copy is limited to in-frame clones, with some not included. This sample has 200,000 to 300,000 clones, with around 92% found just once. The junction had 3 bases not matched to a gene; V was cut back by 1 base and J by 2 bases. Germline V lookup: CDR1 MNHNS, CDR2 SASEGT. The CDR3 consists of 15 residues. This receptor was identified in a person aged 18 to 30 with COVID-19, enrolled during active disease. The specimen was peripheral blood. This chain uses TRBV6-1 with TRBJ2-7, with 9 bases aligning to TRBD1. CDR3 loop: CASSEVTGGTYEQYF. The CDR3 bases are TGTGCCAGCAGTGAAGTGACAGGGGGAACCTACGAGCAGTACTTC.